The entry below describes one T cell receptor beta chain. The antigen remains undetermined. Diagnosing involved the use of clinical symptoms, serum thyroxine and TRAb, thyroid ultrasound and orbital computed tomography. This specimen belongs to a study of T cells in Graves' hyperthyroidism and ophthalmopathy. Study at large: Peripheral blood specimens were obtained at initial diagnosis, prior to any treatment. Study results and limitations: Ophthalmopathy was model-predicted a median roughly 6.5 months pre-onset.

Regions amplified from RNA transcripts were the TCR beta CDR3 regions. During a first-round RT-PCR of the TCR CDR3, the HTBI primer set was used. TCRdb itself ran the multiplex PCR reads through MiXCR, one entry per CDR3 protein. In the table there are 690,000 or so distinct CDR3 sequences, around 20% of which are singletons. The origin of this receptor is a woman aged 45 to 65 with Graves' hyperthyroidism that later progressed to Graves' ophthalmopathy. The sample comprised blood.

CDR3 in amino acids: CASSISGGRRFLEQFF. The CDR3 nucleotides are TGTGCCAGTAGTATTTCGGGGGGAAGGAGGTTTCTTGAGCAGTTCTTC. The rearrangement links TRBV19 to TRBJ2-1, with TRBD2 matching 7 bases. Germline CDR1 is LNHDA and CDR2 is SQIVND (reference sequence). V shed 3 bases, J shed 9 bases, and the junction held 14 bases outside the gene matches. The CDR3 covers 16 residues.